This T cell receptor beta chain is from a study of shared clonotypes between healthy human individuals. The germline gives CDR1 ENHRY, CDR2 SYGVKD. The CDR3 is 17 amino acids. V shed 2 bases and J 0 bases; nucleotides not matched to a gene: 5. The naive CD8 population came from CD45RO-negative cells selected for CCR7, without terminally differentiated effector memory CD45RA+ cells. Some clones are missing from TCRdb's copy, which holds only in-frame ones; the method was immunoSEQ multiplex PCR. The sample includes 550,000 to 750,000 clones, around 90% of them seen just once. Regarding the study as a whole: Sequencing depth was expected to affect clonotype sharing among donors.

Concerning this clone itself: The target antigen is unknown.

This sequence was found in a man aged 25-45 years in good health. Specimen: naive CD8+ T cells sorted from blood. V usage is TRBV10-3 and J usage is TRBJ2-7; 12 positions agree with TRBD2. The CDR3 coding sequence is TGTGCCATCAGTGAGAATTCTAGCGGGAGGGGCTCCTACGAGCAGTACTTC. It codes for CAISENSSGRGSYEQYF.